This T cell receptor (beta chain) was identified during a study of T cells in Graves' hyperthyroidism and ophthalmopathy. The study, taken as a whole, reports: Blood shared most expanded thyroid clonotypes above 0.001.

The CDR3 regions of TCR beta were amplified from RNA transcripts. With the HTBI primer set, the TCR CDR3 went through a first round of RT-PCR. TCRdb analysed the multiplex PCR reads with MiXCR anew, one entry per CDR3 protein. The table includes 310,000 or so distinct CDR3 sequences, approximately 15% detected once. This clonotype occurred a few times. The antigen is not known. The CDR3 consists of 15 residues. The germline V and J ends were trimmed by 1 base and 4 bases, with 14 bases remaining between them. Germline V gene lookup returns CDR1 MNHNS and CDR2 SASEGT. The gene calls are TRBV6-1 and TRBJ2-7, with a possible D match to TRBD2 (5 bases). The specimen was blood. This sequence was found in a woman aged 60-75 years with Graves' ophthalmopathy. CDR3 loop: CASSEGRATHYEQYF. The CDR3 nucleotides read TGTGCCAGCAGTGAAGGGCGGGCCACCCATTACGAGCAGTACTTC.